The clone carrying this T cell receptor beta chain was seen a handful of times. What it recognizes is unknown. This sample was taken from a study of T-cell memory formation after mild COVID-19. Study-wide background: Largely, TCR clusters stayed within a single donor.

The trim removed 10 bases at V and 5 bases at J, leaving 10 bases unmatched. This CDR3 comprises 14 residues. The germline CDR1 and CDR2 sequences are ENHRY and SYGVKD. Study-level points and caveats: The study detected some responding clones in pre-infection memory, suggesting cross-reactive memory joined. CD4+ contracting clones lay mainly in CM and EM, CD8+ ones in EMRA.

Libraries for TCRalpha and TCRbeta carried sample barcodes and unique molecular identifiers via 5'RACE. One entry per CDR3 protein results from TCRdb running MiXCR on the 5' RACE reads. The table lists approximately 180,000 distinct CDR3 sequences, 16% of them singletons, with just over 2% in the top ten. V usage is TRBV10-3 and J usage is TRBJ2-5; 10 bases align to TRBD2. Sequenced: PBMCs or a T cell subset sorted from them (not recorded which). This TCR came from an adult woman who had mild COVID-19 (a few samples of this study predate the infection). Cell type and time point are not known. The CDR3 loop reads CANSLAGAGETQYF. In DNA form, the CDR3 reads TGTGCCAACTCCCTAGCGGGGGCCGGGGAGACCCAGTACTTC.